The 22 T cell receptor beta chains presented below share a single source sample, sequenced in a study of ipilimumab plus nivolumab after autologous stem cell transplantation. Assay: immunoSEQ multiplex PCR; the TCRdb copy retains only in-frame clones and omits some. The sample consists of 15,000 to 20,000 clones, roughly 71% of them appearing once. This sample comprised PBMCs, obtained in a trial of ipilimumab plus nivolumab as post-transplant consolidation. The receptors originated from a male donor with diffuse large B-cell lymphoma.

The gene calls are TRBV19 and TRBJ2-3, with 10 bases matching TRBD2. V shed 5 bases, J shed 4 bases, and the junction held 9 bases outside the gene matches. Looked up from germline, CDR1 is LNHDA and CDR2 is SQIVND (reference sequence). CDR3 length: 16 amino acids. CDR3 sequence reads: CASSPASGGSADTQYF. The CDR3 bases are TGTGCCAGTAGTCCGGCTAGCGGGGGTAGCGCAGATACGCAGTATTTT.

This chain uses TRBV5-1 with TRBJ2-7; tentatively, D is TRBD2 (6 bases). The length of the CDR3 is 14 residues. V dropped 4 bases and J dropped 6 bases, with 17 bases sitting between them. Germline-derived CDR1 and CDR2 are SGHRS and YFSETQ. In DNA form, the CDR3 reads TGCGCCAGCAGCCGTCCCCAGGGAGGTGGCGAGCAGTACTTC. Its translation is CASSRPQGGGEQYF.

This clone was detected a few times. This chain joins TRBV9 and TRBJ1-1, with 8 bases aligning to TRBD1. The CDR3 totals 13 residues. The V segment lost 2 bases and the J segment 4 bases; nucleotides outside the gene matches: 1. The germline V gene has CDR1 SGDLS and CDR2 YYNGEE. CDR3 residues: CASSVGTGTEAFF. CDR3 bases: TGTGCCAGCAGCGTGGGGACAGGCACTGAAGCTTTCTTT.

This clone showed up just a few times. This chain joins TRBV7-8 and TRBJ1-1, with a tentative D call TRBD1 (5 bases). Trimming stripped 7 bases from V and 5 bases from J, with 11 bases between. The CDR3 runs 12 residues. Germline CDR1 is SGHVS and CDR2 is FQNEAQ. The CDR3 loop reads CASNYGGTEAFF. In DNA form, the CDR3 reads TGTGCCAGCAACTATGGGGGGACTGAAGCTTTCTTT.

V is TRBV2 and J is TRBJ2-7; D could derive from TRBD1 or TRBD2 (5 bases each). Germline V gives CDR1 SNHLY, CDR2 FYNNEI. This CDR3 spans 12 amino acids. The germline V and J ends were trimmed by 8 bases and 7 bases, with 15 bases remaining between them. The DNA for the CDR3 is TGTGCCAGCCTTAGGGAGCCAGGGGAGCAGTACTTC. Protein sequence: CASLREPGEQYF. The complete variable domain, with remaining parts taken from reference TRBV2 and TRBJ2-7, reads EPEVTQTPSHQVTQMGQEVILRCVPISNHLYFYWYRQILGQKVEFLVSFYNNEISEKSEIFDDQFSVERPDGSNFTLKIRSTKLEDSAMYFCASLREPGEQYFGPGTRLTVT.

This chain links TRBV7-9 with TRBJ2-1; 10 nucleotides line up with TRBD2. CDR3 length: 15 amino acids. CDR1 SEHNR and CDR2 FQNEAQ come from the germline V gene (reference sequence). Trimming at V came to 1 base and at J to 4 bases, leaving 1 base not matched to a gene. CDR3 protein: CASSLGAGGYNEQFF. As DNA, the CDR3 is TGTGCCAGCAGCTTAGGAGCGGGGGGGTACAATGAGCAGTTCTTC.

Sample share makes this clone medium-sized. The chain carries TRBV11-3 and TRBJ1-1; 8 nucleotides match TRBD1. The CDR3 length is 14 residues. V gave up 4 bases and J gave up 4 bases; unmatched junction bases: 5. Germline lookup yields CDR1 SGHNT and CDR2 YENEEA. The CDR3: CASSSRTGGTEAFF. As DNA, the CDR3 is TGTGCCAGCAGCTCCCGAACAGGGGGCACTGAAGCTTTCTTT.

The chain combines TRBV19 with TRBJ1-5; 7 bases match TRBD1. This CDR3 comprises 16 residues. V gave up 5 bases and J gave up 5 bases; unmatched junction bases: 12. Germline values: CDR1 LNHDA, CDR2 SQIVND (reference sequence). The CDR3 loop reads CASSLPFEGAYQPQHF. CDR3 coding DNA: TGTGCCAGTAGTCTCCCCTTTGAGGGGGCATATCAGCCCCAGCATTTT.

The rearrangement uses TRBV5-1 and TRBJ2-5; 11 bases match TRBD2. The closer fit of TRBJ2-7 to the DNA end suggests the J call may be wrong. From germline, CDR1 is SGHRS and CDR2 YFSETQ. This CDR3 has 17 amino acids. The CDR3 loop reads CASSRLAGGISSYEQYF. The CDR3 DNA reads as TGCGCCAGCAGCAGGCTAGCGGGAGGCATCAGCTCCTACGAGCAGTACTTC.

The chain combines TRBV11-2 with TRBJ2-3; D is uncertain. V lost 5 bases and J lost 1, with 7 bases in between. CDR1 SGHAT and CDR2 FQNNGV come from the germline V gene. The CDR3 is 13 amino acids. CDR3 in DNA: TGTGCCAGCAGCGTGGCAGGCACAGATACGCAGTATTTT. As protein: CASSVAGTDTQYF.

V gene TRBV7-2 combines with J gene TRBJ1-1; no clear D. Trimming pared 4 bases from V and 3 bases from J, leaving 9 bases between. Germline CDR1 is SGHTA and CDR2 is FQGNSA. This CDR3 has 13 amino acids. The CDR3 loop reads CASSSSRDTEAFF. CDR3 coding DNA: TGTGCCAGCAGCTCCTCACGCGACACTGAAGCTTTCTTT.

This clone was seen more than once but under ten times. The chain combines TRBV5-3 with TRBJ1-1; D may be TRBD1 (5 bases). TRBV5-3 is assigned to the ORF class and has an uncertain function. V dropped 4 bases and J dropped 3 bases, with 19 bases sitting between them. The CDR3 loop spans 16 amino acids. The CDR3 region has the DNA TGTGCCAGAAGCCGGGACCCCCGAAGGAAGGACACTGAAGCTTTCTTT. Its protein product is CARSRDPRRKDTEAFF.

This clone was counted between two and nine times. A far larger clone lies a single base away; this is likely a read error. CDR3 in amino acids: CASSQSIGNNEQFF. Written as DNA, the CDR3 is TGTGCCAGCAGCCAATCGATCGGCAACAATGAGCAGTTCTTC. The chain employs TRBV4-2 and TRBJ2-1, with D unclear. Per the germline V gene, CDR1 is LGHNA and CDR2 is YNFKEQ. V was shortened by 2 bases and J by 5 bases, with 10 bases between the two germline ends. The CDR3 runs to 14 residues.

The chain joins TRBV27 to TRBJ1-2; TRBD1 matches at 7 bases. Losses at the gene ends were 5 bases for V and 6 bases for J; bases not matched to a gene: 12. The CDR3 covers 15 residues. CDR1 and CDR2 from the germline V gene are MNHEY and SMNVEV (reference sequence). CDR3 sequence: CASSQSRGGADGYTF. The CDR3 DNA is TGTGCCAGCAGTCAATCCAGGGGGGGGGCGGATGGCTACACCTTC.

The chain is built from TRBV13 and TRBJ1-6, with D tentatively TRBD1 (5 bases). V lost 7 bases and J 8 bases, leaving 18 bases between the germline ends. This CDR3 comprises 15 residues. Germline CDR1 and CDR2: PRHDT and FYEKMQ (reference sequence). CDR3 in amino acids: CASTPSGGGDSPLHF. DNA of the CDR3: TGTGCCAGCACCCCTTCCGGGGGAGGGGATTCACCCCTCCACTTT.

This clone was counted once. V and J are TRBV10-3 and TRBJ2-7; D possibly matches TRBD1 or TRBD2 (5 bases each). CDR3 length: 15 amino acids. Germline CDR1 ENHRY, CDR2 SYGVKD. V gave up 4 bases and J gave up 2 bases, with 15 bases separating them. CDR3 nucleotide sequence: TGTGCCATCAGTGGAGGTGGGGCCGGGGCCTACGAGCAGTACTTC. Its protein is CAISGGGAGAYEQYF.

Concerning this clone itself: One end of the junction fails to match germline, which may point to a read error. The chain carries TRBV27 and TRBJ2-2; 9 nucleotides line up with TRBD1. Germline CDR1 reads MNHEY; CDR2 reads SMNVEV (reference sequence). CDR3 length: 15 amino acids. This CDR3 reads CASSPTGGGTRGAVF. Written as DNA, the CDR3 is TGTGCCAGCAGTCCGACAGGGGGGGGCACCCGGGGAGCTGTTTTT.

This clone was seen repeatedly, ten times or more. The chain joins TRBV29-1 to TRBJ2-7, with D hard to call. V lost 2 bases, J lost 5 bases, and 7 bases lay in between. The germline gives CDR1 SQVTM, CDR2 ANQGSEA. CDR3 length equals 11 residues. Here the CDR3 reads CSVESSHEQYF. CDR3 sequence (DNA): TGCAGCGTTGAAAGCTCTCACGAGCAGTACTTC.

The chain is built from TRBV15 and TRBJ1-2; D is undetermined. This CDR3 is 12 amino acids long. CDR1 and CDR2 (germline): LNHNV, YYDKDF (reference sequence). V was clipped by 0 bases and J by 5 bases, with 4 bases between them. The CDR3 reads CATSRDSYGYTF. CDR3 nucleotides: TGTGCCACCAGCAGAGATTCATATGGCTACACCTTC.

The chain carries TRBV6-1 and TRBJ1-5; 7 nucleotides match TRBD1. Germline V gene lookup returns CDR1 MNHNS and CDR2 SASEGT. The CDR3 covers 14 residues. V was pared by 7 bases and J by 5 bases, with 8 bases of the junction left unmatched. CDR3 in amino acids: CASIQQGSDQPQHF. CDR3 nucleotides: TGTGCCAGCATCCAACAGGGGTCGGATCAGCCCCAGCATTTT.

The rearrangement links TRBV5-1 to TRBJ2-1; the match to TRBD2 covers 10 bases. The germline gives CDR1 SGHRS, CDR2 YFSETQ. V shed 2 bases and J 4 bases; nucleotides not matched to a gene: 6. The CDR3 runs to 16 residues. The CDR3 spells CASSFQRGGLYNEQFF. DNA for the CDR3: TGCGCCAGCAGCTTCCAGCGGGGGGGCTTGTACAATGAGCAGTTCTTC.

The V and J genes are TRBV5-4 and TRBJ2-7; TRBD2 aligns across 11 bases. Germline values: CDR1 SGHNT, CDR2 YYREEE (reference sequence). This CDR3 contains 18 residues. V lost 0 bases and J lost 7; bases outside the gene matches: 15. As DNA, the CDR3 is TGTGCCAGCAGCTTGGGACCCTCTAGCGGGAGGAAATTAAGGGAGCAGTACTTC. Protein sequence: CASSLGPSSGRKLREQYF.